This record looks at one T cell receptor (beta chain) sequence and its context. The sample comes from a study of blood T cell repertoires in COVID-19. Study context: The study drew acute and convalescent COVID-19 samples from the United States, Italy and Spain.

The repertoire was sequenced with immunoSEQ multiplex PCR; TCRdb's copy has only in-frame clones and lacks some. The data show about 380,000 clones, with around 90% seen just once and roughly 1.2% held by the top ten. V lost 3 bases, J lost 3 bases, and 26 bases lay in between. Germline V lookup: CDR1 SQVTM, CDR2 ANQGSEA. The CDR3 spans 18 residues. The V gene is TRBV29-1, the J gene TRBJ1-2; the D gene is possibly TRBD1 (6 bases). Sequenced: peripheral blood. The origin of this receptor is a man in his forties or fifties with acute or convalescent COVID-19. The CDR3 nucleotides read TGCAGCGTTGAGAAGGTTTGGTCAGGGGAGCGTATCGACTATGGCTACACCTTC. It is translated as CSVEKVWSGERIDYGYTF.